The TCR beta chain described here comes from a study of control samples from healthy donors and cancer patients. Sequenced by immunoSEQ multiplex PCR; TCRdb stores in-frame clones only, minus some. This sample carries 60,000 to 75,000 clones, 65% to 90% of them seen once, and the ten largest clones take 4.5% to 7%. The CDR3 totals 14 residues. The sample was blood. This sequence was found in a man aged 40-49 years in good health. The genes are TRBV21-1 and TRBJ2-3; the listed D gene, TRBD2, was not tested against the DNA. TRBV21-1 constitutes a pseudogene. The chain's CDR3 is CASSHRAREDTQYF. The DNA for the CDR3 is TGTGCCAGCAGCCACCGGGCCCGGGAGGATACGCAGTATTTT.